This is a list of T cell receptor beta chains from one sample in a study of blood T cell repertoires in COVID-19. Libraries were prepared by immunoSEQ multiplex PCR; TCRdb keeps only in-frame clonotypes and omits some of them. The table has fewer than 350,000 clones, 88% seen once; the top ten hold approximately 0.97%. Sequencing was done on a sample of PBMCs or T cells enriched from blood (not recorded which). Every receptor here comes from a woman in her twenties or thirties who had been exposed to COVID-19. Each CDR3 is given with its conserved first and last residue. The D gene is left open where the match is weak. The size field is filled for only some rows; it gives once, few, many or a size class.

j_call	clone_size	v_call	d_call	cdr3_nt	cdr3_aa
TRBJ2-5	.	TRBV6-5	TRBD1	TGTGCCAGCATCTGGACAGGGCAAGAGACCCAGTACTTC	CASIWTGQETQYF
TRBJ1-2	.	TRBV4-1	.	TGCGCCAGCAGCCACGCCGGGTCCCTTTCTAACTATGGCTACACCTTC	CASSHAGSLSNYGYTF
TRBJ2-2	.	TRBV4-1	TRBD1	TGCGCCAGCAGCCGCGACTCCGGGACAGCGAACACCGGGGAGCTGTTTTTT	CASSRDSGTANTGELFF
TRBJ2-7	.	TRBV7-6	TRBD2	TGTGCCAGCAGCCTGGGGGTAGCGGGAGCCCACGAGCAGTACTTC	CASSLGVAGAHEQYF
TRBJ2-3	few	TRBV30	.	TGTGCCTGGACCCCGGGGGTAGCGTCAGATACGCAGTATTTT	CAWTPGVASDTQYF
TRBJ1-1	.	TRBV29-1	.	TGCAGCGTTGAGTGGGGCAGAGCTTTCTTT	CSVEWGRAFF
TRBJ2-3	.	TRBV29-1	.	TGCAGCGTTGTAGTACAGTCTAACACAGATACGCAGTATTTT	CSVVVQSNTDTQYF
TRBJ1-3	.	TRBV15	TRBD1	TGTGCCACCAGCAGAGACAGGGGGCAAGGAAACACCATATATTTT	CATSRDRGQGNTIYF
TRBJ1-2	.	TRBV28	.	TGTGCCAGCGGCATAAACAGGGTTTATGGCTACACCTTC	CASGINRVYGYTF
TRBJ2-7	once	TRBV4-1	.	TGCGCCAGCAGCCAAGGGTGGGCGTTCGACGAGCAGTACTTC	CASSQGWAFDEQYF
TRBJ2-3	.	TRBV30	.	TGTGCCTGGACCCCGGGTGCGGGATTGGTATCAGATACGCAGTATTTT	CAWTPGAGLVSDTQYF
TRBJ2-1	.	TRBV27	TRBD2	TGTGCCAGCCGCCCCAGACTAGCGTATTACAATGAGCAGTTCTTC	CASRPRLAYYNEQFF
TRBJ1-5	once	TRBV28	.	TGTGCCAGCAGGACGACAGGAGGTGGAGTAAATCAGCCCCAGCATTTT	CASRTTGGGVNQPQHF
TRBJ2-1	.	TRBV28	TRBD2	TGTGCCAGCCAGCTTCGGGGACTAGCGGGAGATGAGCAGTTCTTC	CASQLRGLAGDEQFF
TRBJ1-1	.	TRBV12-5	.	TGTGCTAGTGGCCCCGACACTAACACTGAAGCTTTCTTT	CASGPDTNTEAFF
TRBJ1-1	.	TRBV27	TRBD1	TGTGCCAGCAGTTTAGAGTCCGCGACAGGGGAAACTGAAGCTTTCTTT	CASSLESATGETEAFF
TRBJ2-2	.	TRBV15	TRBD2	TGTGCCACCAGATCACTAGCGGGAGGGGCCGGGGAGCTGTTTTTT	CATRSLAGGAGELFF
TRBJ1-5	.	TRBV5-8	TRBD1	TGTGCCAGCAGCCCCGCACACGGACAGGTCGGACAGCCCCAGCATTTT	CASSPAHGQVGQPQHF
TRBJ2-7	once	TRBV19	TRBD1	TGTGCCAGTAGTCCCTCGGGACAGGAGAGGAACTACGAGCAGTACTTC	CASSPSGQERNYEQYF
TRBJ2-7	few	TRBV19	TRBD1	TGTGCCAGTAGTGCCTCCGGGACAGGGGGTTACGAGCAGTACTTC	CASSASGTGGYEQYF
TRBJ1-1	.	TRBV5-8	.	TGTGCCGGAGACCCGCTCTCGGGGGGCGGTGGAGCTTTCTTT	CAGDPLSGGGGAFF
TRBJ1-1	few	TRBV19	.	TGTGCCAGTATTAGGTCCGGGGTGTCGGGGGACACTGAAGCTTTCTTT	CASIRSGVSGDTEAFF
TRBJ2-3	few	TRBV30	.	TGTGCCTGGAGTAGGCCTGGCTTTCGGGCAGATACGCAGTATTTT	CAWSRPGFRADTQYF
TRBJ2-1	.	TRBV28	.	TGTGCCAGCAGTTTAGTGGGGGCGTCGGGTGAGCAGTTCTTC	CASSLVGASGEQFF
TRBJ2-3	.	TRBV4-2	TRBD2	TGTGCCAGCAGCCTAACCCCTCGACTAGCGGGAGGAGAATTGGATACGCAGTATTTT	CASSLTPRLAGGELDTQYF
TRBJ2-4	.	TRBV11-3	TRBD1	TGTGCCAGCAGCTCATCGACAGGGGGGTCCGGTTTTGGCAAAAACATTCAGTACTTC	CASSSSTGGSGFGKNIQYF
TRBJ1-1	.	TRBV19	.	TGTGCCAGCAACTATGGGGAGACTGAAGCTTTCTTT	CASNYGETEAFF
TRBJ1-5	.	TRBV7-8	.	TGTGCCAGCAGCTTAGCAGCGGTCCTCTCCTCCAGTGGCAATCAGCCCCAGCATTTT	CASSLAAVLSSSGNQPQHF
TRBJ2-7	few	TRBV5-1	.	TGCGCCAGCAGCTTTCAGCTCACAGATCCCTACGAGCAGTACTTC	CASSFQLTDPYEQYF
TRBJ2-4	.	TRBV7-6	.	TGTGCCAGCAGCTTAGGTCCCGCCAGCGGGCTAGCCAAAAACATTCAGTACTTC	CASSLGPASGLAKNIQYF
TRBJ2-7	.	TRBV7-6	TRBD2	TGTGCCAGCAGCTTAGGCGGGGGGAACTCAGAGCAGTACTTC	CASSLGGGNSEQYF
TRBJ1-1	once	TRBV18	.	TGTGCCAGCTCACCACCCCGGGGAGGGCGGGTCACTGAAGCTTTCTTT	CASSPPRGGRVTEAFF
TRBJ2-1	.	TRBV19	TRBD2	TGTGCCAGTAGCGAGGGACTAGCGGGAGTTTTGTTCTTC	CASSEGLAGVLFF
TRBJ1-2	once	TRBV11-2	.	TGTGCCAGCAGCTTCCCCCCAGGCGGGCGGTATGGCTACACCTTC	CASSFPPGGRYGYTF
TRBJ1-2	.	TRBV6-6	.	TGTGCCAGCAGTTACTCCGGACAGTTCAACTATGGCTACACCTTC	CASSYSGQFNYGYTF
TRBJ1-1	.	TRBV3-1/TRBV3-2	.	TGTGCCAGCAGCCAAGAGAGGTGGGGGCCGGCTGAAGCTTTCTTT	CASSQERWGPAEAFF
TRBJ2-2	.	TRBV24-1	TRBD2	TGTGCCACCAGTGATTTTAGCGGGAGAGGGCCCGGGGAGCTGTTTTTT	CATSDFSGRGPGELFF
TRBJ2-1	.	TRBV6-1	.	TGTGCCAGCAGTGAAGCGGCGGAATCCTACAATGAGCAGTTCTTC	CASSEAAESYNEQFF
TRBJ2-5	.	TRBV5-1	.	TGCGCCAGCAGCTTGGGATCCAGACAAGAGACCCAGTACTTC	CASSLGSRQETQYF
TRBJ2-1	.	TRBV12-3/TRBV12-4	.	TGTGCCAGCACTTTAGAACAGGTTCAGTTCTTC	CASTLEQVQFF
TRBJ2-3	once	TRBV5-1	TRBD2	TGCGCCAGCAGCTTGGAACTAGCGGGAGGGCCAGGCACAGATACGCAGTATTTT	CASSLELAGGPGTDTQYF